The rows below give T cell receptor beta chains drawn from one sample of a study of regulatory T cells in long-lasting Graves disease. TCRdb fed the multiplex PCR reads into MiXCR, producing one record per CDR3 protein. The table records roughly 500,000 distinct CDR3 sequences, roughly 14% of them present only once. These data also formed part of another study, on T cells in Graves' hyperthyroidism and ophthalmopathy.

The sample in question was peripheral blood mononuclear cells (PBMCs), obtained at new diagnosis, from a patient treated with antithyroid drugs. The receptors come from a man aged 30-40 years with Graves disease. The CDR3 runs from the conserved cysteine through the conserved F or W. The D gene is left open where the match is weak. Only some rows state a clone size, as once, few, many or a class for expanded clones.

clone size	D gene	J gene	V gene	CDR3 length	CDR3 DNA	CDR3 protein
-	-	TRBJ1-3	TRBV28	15	TGTGCCAGCAGTTTTGTCCCCGACTCTGGAAACACCATATATTTT	CASSFVPDSGNTIYF
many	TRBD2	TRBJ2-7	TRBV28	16	TGTGCCAGCAGCCCCCTCGGGACTAGCGGGAGTTGGGAGCAGTACTTC	CASSPLGTSGSWEQYF
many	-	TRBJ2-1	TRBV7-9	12	TGTGCCAGCAGCCGAGACAGCGATGAGCAGTTCTTC	CASSRDSDEQFF
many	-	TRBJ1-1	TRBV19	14	TGTGCCAGTAGTGAGGGGGATTGGGGCACTGAAGCTTTCTTT	CASSEGDWGTEAFF
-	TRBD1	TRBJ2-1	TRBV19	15	TGTGCCAGTAGTATAGGGGGACAGGGTCTCTTTGAGCAGTTCTTC	CASSIGGQGLFEQFF
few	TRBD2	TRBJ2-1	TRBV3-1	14	TGTGCCAGCAGCCAAGGGCTAGCGGCGCTTGAGCAGTTCTTC	CASSQGLAALEQFF
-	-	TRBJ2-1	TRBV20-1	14	TGCAGTGCTCTCCGGTGGCGGGAAGGCAATGAGCAGTTCTTC	CSALRWREGNEQFF
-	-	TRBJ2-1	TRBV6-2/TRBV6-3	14	TGTGCCAGCAGTTACTCCCCTAGGAACAATGAGCAGTTCTTC	CASSYSPRNNEQFF
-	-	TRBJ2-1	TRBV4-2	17	TGTGCCAGCAGCCAATCCTCTGATCCCGGGTTAGACAATGAGCAGTTCTTC	CASSQSSDPGLDNEQFF
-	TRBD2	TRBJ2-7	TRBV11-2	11	TGTGCCAGCAGCTGGACTAGCGAGCAGTACTTC	CASSWTSEQYF
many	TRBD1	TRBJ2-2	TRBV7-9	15	TGTGCCAGCAGCAGCGGACAGGGAAACACCGGGGAGCTGTTTTTT	CASSSGQGNTGELFF
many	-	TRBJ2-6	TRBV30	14	TGTGCCTGGAGTTCAGGATCCGGGGCCAACGTCCTGACTTTC	CAWSSGSGANVLTF
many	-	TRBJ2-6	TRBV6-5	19	TGTGCCAGCAGTTACGATGTCCGGACAGTCCCCTCTGGGGCCAACGTCCTGACTTTC	CASSYDVRTVPSGANVLTF
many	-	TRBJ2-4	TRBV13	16	TGTGCCAGCACCGGGGAAAGGGTAACCGACAAAAACATTCAGTACTTC	CASTGERVTDKNIQYF
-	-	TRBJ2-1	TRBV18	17	TGTGCCAGCTCACCACGGCGGGCCGGTCCCTCCTACAATGAGCAGTTCTTC	CASSPRRAGPSYNEQFF
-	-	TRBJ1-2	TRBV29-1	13	TGCAGCGTTGAGGCAGGGTTTGGCTATGGCTACACCTTC	CSVEAGFGYGYTF
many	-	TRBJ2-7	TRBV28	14	TGTGCCAGCAAGCCTGGGACTCCTACCCCCGAGCAGTACTTC	CASKPGTPTPEQYF
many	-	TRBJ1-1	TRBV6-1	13	TGTGCCAGCAGTGAAGCTAACGTTGCGTGGGCTTTCTTT	CASSEANVAWAFF
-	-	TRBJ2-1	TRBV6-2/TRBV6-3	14	TGTGCCAGTGAACCGGGACTTGGGTACAATGAGCAGTTCTTC	CASEPGLGYNEQFF
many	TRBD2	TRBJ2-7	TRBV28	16	TGTGCCAGCAATCGACCCGGGACTAGCGACTCCTACGAGCAGTACTTC	CASNRPGTSDSYEQYF
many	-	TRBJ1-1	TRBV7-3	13	TGTGCCAGCAGTCAGGACAGTGACACTGAAGCTTTCTTT	CASSQDSDTEAFF